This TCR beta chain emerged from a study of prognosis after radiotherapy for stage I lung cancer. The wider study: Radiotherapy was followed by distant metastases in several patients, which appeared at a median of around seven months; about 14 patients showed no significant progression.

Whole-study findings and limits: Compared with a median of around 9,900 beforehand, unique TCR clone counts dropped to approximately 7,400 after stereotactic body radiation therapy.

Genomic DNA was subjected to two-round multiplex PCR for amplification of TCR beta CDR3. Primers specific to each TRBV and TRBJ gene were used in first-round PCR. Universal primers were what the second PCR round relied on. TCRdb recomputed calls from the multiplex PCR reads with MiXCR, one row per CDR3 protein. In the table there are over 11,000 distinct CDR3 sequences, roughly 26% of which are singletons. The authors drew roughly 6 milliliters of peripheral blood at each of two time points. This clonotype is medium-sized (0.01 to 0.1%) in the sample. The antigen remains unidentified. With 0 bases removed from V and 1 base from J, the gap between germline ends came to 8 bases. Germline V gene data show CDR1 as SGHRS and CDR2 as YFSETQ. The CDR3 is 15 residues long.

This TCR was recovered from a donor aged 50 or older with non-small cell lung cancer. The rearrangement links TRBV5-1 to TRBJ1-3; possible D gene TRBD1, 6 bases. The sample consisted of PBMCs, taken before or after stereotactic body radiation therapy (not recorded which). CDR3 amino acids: CASSLAGASGNTIYF. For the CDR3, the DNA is TGCGCCAGCAGCTTGGCAGGGGCGTCTGGAAACACCATATATTTT.